One sample yielded the 7 T cell receptor beta chains listed below, sequenced in a study of cytomegalovirus exposure and HLA in healthy donors. Primers included in the PCR were 60 Vbeta and 13 Jbeta primers. The method was immunoSEQ multiplex PCR; TCRdb's version includes in-frame clones alone and lacks a portion of them. Found here are roughly 100,000 clones; the top ten clones hold roughly 3.5%. Sequencing used PBMCs. These receptors were collected from a man aged 40-49 years in good health and CMV-seronegative.

The genes are TRBV28 and TRBJ2-5, with D possibly matching TRBD1 (5 bases). Trimming left V 6 bases short and J 4 bases short, with 15 bases between. Germline CDR1 reads MDHEN; CDR2 reads SYDVKM. The CDR3 is made up of 14 amino acids. CDR3 protein: CASRTQRQGETQYF. CDR3 bases: TGTGCCAGCAGAACCCAGCGCCAGGGAGAGACCCAGTACTTC.

The gene calls are TRBV28 and TRBJ2-1; possibly TRBD2 for D (6 bases). The germline gives CDR1 MDHEN, CDR2 SYDVKM. V was clipped by 6 bases and J by 9 bases, with 15 bases between them. The CDR3 is 13 amino acids. CDR3 coding DNA: TGTGCCAGCAGGGGCGGGATGTTAATTGAGCAGTTCTTC. Translating gives CASRGGMLIEQFF.

The J gene is TRBJ2-6, the V gene TRBV29-1; 9 bases are a match to TRBD1. The germline V gene has CDR1 SQVTM and CDR2 ANQGSEA. With 7 bases clipped from V and 0 bases from J, the junction kept 10 bases outside the gene matches. The CDR3 length is 17 residues. The CDR3 region has the DNA TGCAGCGCTACGGAGGACAGGGGCCTCTCTGGGGCCAACGTCCTGACTTTC. Its protein product is CSATEDRGLSGANVLTF.

The chain couples TRBV5-4 to TRBJ1-2; D is undetermined. Trimming took off 1 base at V and 2 bases at J, with 12 bases between the two ends. CDR3 length: 15 residues. Germline V CDR1 and CDR2: SGHNT, YYREEE (reference sequence). This chain's CDR3 is CASSLNVGVNYGYTF. Written as DNA, the CDR3 is TGTGCCAGCAGCTTGAACGTCGGGGTAAACTATGGCTACACCTTC.

The CDR3 nucleotides are TGTGCCAGCAGTTCCCCGGGACAGGGTCCCAATCAGCCCCAGCATTTT. Translation: CASSSPGQGPNQPQHF. The genes are TRBV27 and TRBJ1-5; 9 nucleotides line up with TRBD1. The germline V gene encodes CDR1 MNHEY and CDR2 SMNVEV (reference sequence). V dropped 4 bases and J dropped 3; count of bases not matched to a gene: 7. CDR3 length: 16 amino acids.

V usage is TRBV27 and J usage is TRBJ2-7, with a tentative D call TRBD1 (5 bases). The germline V gene has CDR1 MNHEY and CDR2 SMNVEV (reference sequence). The CDR3 runs 14 residues. Trimming cost V 9 bases and J 5 bases, with 20 bases left between them. CDR3 DNA sequence: TGTGCCAGTAGGTTTAGCAGGGTGAGCCACGAGCAGTACTTC. Protein sequence: CASRFSRVSHEQYF.

The rearrangement uses TRBV28 and TRBJ1-1; no firm D call. Trimming shortened V by 5 bases and J by 7 bases, and 11 bases separated the two germline ends. CDR3 length: 12 amino acids. The V gene's germline CDR1 is MDHEN and CDR2 SYDVKM. CDR3 protein: CASSPSWHEAFF. CDR3 nucleotides: TGTGCCAGCAGTCCCTCTTGGCATGAAGCTTTCTTT.